This T cell receptor (beta chain) stems from a study of T cells after posttransplantation cyclophosphamide. Regarding the study as a whole: Skin or GI-infiltrating T cells shared few TRB sequences with blood. Donor-recipient repertoire similarity was low at 1-2 months, rising over year one. TRB clonality was highly associated with recipient CMV seropositivity and reactivation.

Germline CDR1 reads SNHLY; CDR2 reads FYNNEI. Trimming cost V 6 bases and J 2 bases; bases outside gene matches: 6. CDR3 length equals 16 residues. With regard to this clone: Its antigen is unidentified.

The data were produced by immunoSEQ multiplex PCR, yet TCRdb's version contains in-frame clones alone and is incomplete. The sample has just over 15,000 clones, approximately 81% seen once. Sampled 1 year posttransplant, controls received myeloablative marrow transplants, methotrexate and a calcineurin inhibitor. Here the sequenced sample was PBMCs, taken less than 400 days after allogeneic stem cell transplant with calcineurin inhibitor and methotrexate. The chain carries TRBV2 and TRBJ2-6; 8 positions agree with TRBD1. The receptor comes from a male patient aged 18 to 35 who received an allogeneic stem cell transplant from a related donor, was CMV-positive, and had no GVHD. Some T cells could come from the graft donor. The CDR3 DNA reads TGTGCCAGCAGATCGGACAGGGCGGCTGGGGCCAACGTCCTGACTTTC. It is translated as CASRSDRAAGANVLTF.